The present TCR beta chain was sequenced within a study of human T cells and chemical hapten exposure. From the RACE reads, TCRdb called clonotypes with MiXCR, one entry per CDR3 protein. The sample carries tens of thousands of distinct CDR3 sequences, 7% to 8% recorded once. Time point of the sample: patch test 1, 2 weeks after DPC sensitization. Sample treatment: therapeutic diphenylcyclopropenone sensitization with weekly scalp DPC. Trimming stripped 6 bases from V and 6 bases from J, with 12 bases between. The germline gives CDR1 SQVTM, CDR2 ANQGSEA. There are 12 residues in the CDR3. This TCR came from a woman aged 25 to 39 with alopecia areata. Some clones in this sample may be carry-over from other donors' samples. The chain couples TRBV29-1 to TRBJ2-1, with D unclear. The sample here was whole blood, taken in connection with sensitization to the hapten diphenylcyclopropenone (DPC). This CDR3 reads CSVAVGSNEQFF. The CDR3 region has the DNA TGCAGCGTCGCCGTAGGATCCAATGAGCAGTTCTTC.